The clone carrying this T cell receptor beta chain is identified as medium-sized from frequency. This specimen comes from a study of T cell clusters in autoimmune cytopenias. Each sample's input was 250 ng genomic DNA, some 38,000 genome equivalents. Multiplex touch-down PCR amplified TRB using TRB-A and TRB-B pools in one tube. Reprocessing the multiplex PCR reads, TCRdb reports a single entry for every CDR3 protein and omits DNA. Its listing shows 7,000 or so distinct CDR3 sequences. These data also featured in a second study, about T cell repertoires in aging, cancer and after chemotherapy. That work states: In each cancer cohort, median generation probability increased across chemotherapy, suggesting thymic output rebounded.

Material for sequencing was peripheral blood. This clonotype was obtained from a human donor in good health.

The CDR3 sequence: CAWSVQPPGQPGTQYF. The chain employs TRBV30 and TRBJ2-5; absent DNA, TCRdb's TRBD1 call cannot be checked. CDR3 length: 16 residues. CDR1 is GTSNPN, CDR2 SVGIG, per germline (reference sequence).